The 7 T cell receptor beta chains listed next were all sequenced from one sample in a study of shared clonotypes between healthy human individuals. Generated by immunoSEQ multiplex PCR, the TCRdb table keeps only in-frame clones and is missing some. The table has around 700,000 clones, just over 90% seen once; the top ten hold roughly 24%. It was CD45RO-negative cells, positively selected for CCR7, that made up naive CD8 cells, with terminally differentiated effector memory CD45RA+ cells excluded. Sequencing was done on a sample of naive CD8+ T cells sorted from blood. The receptor source for this set is a young man in good health.

This clone was seen once. This chain uses TRBV18 with TRBJ2-7; D uncertain. Trimming cost V 2 bases and J 3 bases, with 23 bases left between them. Germline V lookup: CDR1 KGHSH, CDR2 LQKENI. This CDR3 is built from 18 residues. The CDR3 region has the DNA TGTGCCAGCTCACCAGTCTCTCTCCGCTCGGGCCTCTACTACGAGCAGTACTTC. Amino acid sequence: CASSPVSLRSGLYYEQYF. The full variable domain, completed using reference TRBV18 and TRBJ2-7, is NAGVMQNPRHLVRRRGQEARLRCSPMKGHSHVYWYRQLPEEGLKFMVYLQKENIIDESGMPKERFSAEFPKEGPSILRIQQVVRGDSAAYFCASSPVSLRSGLYYEQYFGPGTRLTVT.

There are many counts of this clone. The J gene is TRBJ2-7, the V gene TRBV18; D perhaps matches TRBD1 (6 bases). V shed 1 base and J shed 1 base, with 8 bases lying between them. Germline CDR1 and CDR2: KGHSH and LQKENI. This CDR3 comprises 14 residues. The CDR3, as DNA: TGTGCCAGCTCACCACTAGGGACATCCTACGAGCAGTACTTC. Protein: CASSPLGTSYEQYF.

This chain uses TRBV27 with TRBJ2-1, with TRBD1 matching 7 bases. The CDR3 runs 15 residues. Germline V gene sequence: CDR1 MNHEY, CDR2 SMNVEV (reference sequence). V dropped 8 bases and J dropped 2; count of bases not matched to a gene: 9. The CDR3 coding sequence is TGTGCCAGCCGGGTCGGGGACAGTCCCTACAATGAGCAGTTCTTC. It yields the protein CASRVGDSPYNEQFF.

The chain employs TRBV4-1 and TRBJ2-1; the D is unclear. This CDR3 is 19 amino acids long. V lost 0 bases and J lost 4, with 22 bases in between. Germline CDR1 MGHRA, CDR2 YSYEKL. The DNA for the CDR3 is TGCGCCAGCAGCCAAGACCCCCCCGGAATAGTAAACTTATACAATGAGCAGTTCTTC. Translation: CASSQDPPGIVNLYNEQFF.

This chain joins TRBV28 and TRBJ1-5; 8 nucleotides agree with TRBD1. J was trimmed by 0 bases and V by 6 bases; bases with no gene match: 16. The germline gives CDR1 MDHEN, CDR2 SYDVKM. This CDR3 has 19 amino acids. This CDR3 is CASSLVKGQGFYSNQPQHF. In nucleotides, the CDR3 is TGTGCCAGCAGCCTCGTTAAAGGACAGGGATTTTATAGCAATCAGCCCCAGCATTTT.

V usage is TRBV6-1 and J usage is TRBJ2-7; weak D call: TRBD1 (5 bases). The length of the CDR3 is 15 residues. Trimming pared 4 bases from V and 2 bases from J, leaving 15 bases between. The V gene's germline CDR1 is MNHNS and CDR2 SASEGT. The CDR3 loop reads CASSVPATATYEQYF. CDR3 in DNA: TGTGCCAGCAGTGTCCCCGCGACAGCTACCTACGAGCAGTACTTC.

V gene TRBV7-2 combines with J gene TRBJ2-7; 7 nucleotides line up with TRBD1. The germline V gene encodes CDR1 SGHTA and CDR2 FQGNSA. There are 16 residues in the CDR3. The ends lost 4 bases at V and 0 bases at J; junction bases unmatched: 9. The CDR3 sequence: CASSYYRGPSSYEQYF. CDR3 DNA: TGTGCCAGCAGCTACTACAGGGGACCCAGCTCCTACGAGCAGTACTTC.